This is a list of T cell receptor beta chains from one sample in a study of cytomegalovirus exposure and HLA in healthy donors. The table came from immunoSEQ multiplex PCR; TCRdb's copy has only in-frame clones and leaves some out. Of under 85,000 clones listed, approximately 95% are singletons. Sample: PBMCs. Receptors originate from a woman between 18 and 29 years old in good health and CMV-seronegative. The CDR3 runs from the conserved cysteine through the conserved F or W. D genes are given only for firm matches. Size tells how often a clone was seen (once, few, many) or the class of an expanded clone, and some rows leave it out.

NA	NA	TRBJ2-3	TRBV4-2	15	TGTGCCAGCAGCACGCCCGGGGGGCGCACAGATACGCAGTATTTT	CASSTPGGRTDTQYF
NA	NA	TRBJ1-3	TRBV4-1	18	TGCGCCAGCAGCCAAGCGGGCGGGGGGTATGACTCTGGAAACACCATATATTTT	CASSQAGGGYDSGNTIYF
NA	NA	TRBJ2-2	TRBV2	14	TGTGCCAGCAACCTACAGGGTTACACCGGGGAGCTGTTTTTT	CASNLQGYTGELFF
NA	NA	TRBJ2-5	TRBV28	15	TGTGCCAGCAGTTTATGGGGGTCGGCGGGAGAGACCCAGTACTTC	CASSLWGSAGETQYF
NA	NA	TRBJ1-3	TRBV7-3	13	TGTGCCAGCAGCCTGGACAGAGGAAACACCATATATTTT	CASSLDRGNTIYF
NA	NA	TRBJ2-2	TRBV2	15	TGTGCCAGCAGACCCGGACAGATGAACACCGGGGAGCTGTTTTTT	CASRPGQMNTGELFF
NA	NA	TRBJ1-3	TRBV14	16	TGTGCCAGCAGCCAAGATAGATCGACAGTTGGGGACACCATATATTTT	CASSQDRSTVGDTIYF
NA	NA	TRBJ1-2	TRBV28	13	TGTGCCAGCACCAGGACGGGAGGCTATGGCTACACCTTC	CASTRTGGYGYTF
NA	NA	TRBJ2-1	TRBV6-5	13	TGTGCCAGCAGTTACACCGCTAACCATGAGCAGTTCTTC	CASSYTANHEQFF
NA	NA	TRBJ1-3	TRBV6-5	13	TGTGCCAGCAAAACAGCGGATGTAAACACCATATATTTT	CASKTADVNTIYF
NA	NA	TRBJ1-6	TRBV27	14	TGTGCCAGCAGTTTTTACGGGGATGGTTCACCCCTCCACTTT	CASSFYGDGSPLHF
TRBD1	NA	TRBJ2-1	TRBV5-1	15	TGCGCCAGCAGCGGGGACAGGAGCTCCTACAATGAGCAGTTCTTC	CASSGDRSSYNEQFF
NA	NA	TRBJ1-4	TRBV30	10	TGTGCCTGGGGGACAACTAGACTGTTTTTT	CAWGTTRLFF
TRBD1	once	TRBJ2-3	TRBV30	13	TGTGCCTGGGACAGGGCGAGGACAGATACGCAGTATTTT	CAWDRARTDTQYF
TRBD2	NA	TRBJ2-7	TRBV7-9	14	TGTGCCAGCAGCTTAGCTCTAGCGGGAGGCGAGCAGTACTTC	CASSLALAGGEQYF
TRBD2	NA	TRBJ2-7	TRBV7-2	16	TGTGCCAGCAGCTTACTCTCGGGACTAGCAGCCTACGAGCAGTACTTC	CASSLLSGLAAYEQYF
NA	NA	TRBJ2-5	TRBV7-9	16	TGTGCCAGCACCCCCCTCCATACTAGGGCTGGTGAGACCCAGTACTTC	CASTPLHTRAGETQYF
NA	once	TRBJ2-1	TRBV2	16	TGTGCCAGCAGCCCCCGATCAGGGGGGTTCGGTAATGAGCAGTTCTTC	CASSPRSGGFGNEQFF
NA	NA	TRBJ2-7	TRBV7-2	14	TGTGCCAGCAGCTTGACAGCCCCAGGGTACGAGCAGTACTTC	CASSLTAPGYEQYF
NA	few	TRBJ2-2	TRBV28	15	TGTGCCAGCAGTACAGGGAAGTCGGACACCGGGGAGCTGTTTTTT	CASSTGKSDTGELFF
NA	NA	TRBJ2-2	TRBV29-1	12	TGCAGCGCCACAGGATTAACCGGGGAGCTGTTTTTT	CSATGLTGELFF
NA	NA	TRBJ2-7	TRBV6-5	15	TGTGCCAGCAGAAGTCGCCTAGACTCGCCCTACGAGCAGTACTTC	CASRSRLDSPYEQYF
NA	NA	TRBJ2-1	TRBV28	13	TGTGCCAGCAGTTTGTCAGGCCCCAATGAGCAGTTCTTC	CASSLSGPNEQFF
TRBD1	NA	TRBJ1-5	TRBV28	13	TGTGCCAGCAATAGGGACAGTATGCAGCCCCAGCATTTT	CASNRDSMQPQHF
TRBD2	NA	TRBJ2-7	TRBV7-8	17	TGTGCCAGCAGCCGCGCCGGGACTAGCTGGGCCAAAGGAGAGCAGTACTTC	CASSRAGTSWAKGEQYF
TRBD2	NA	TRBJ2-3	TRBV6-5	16	TGTGCCAGCAGTTACTCACGGACTAGCGTTGCAGATACGCAGTATTTT	CASSYSRTSVADTQYF
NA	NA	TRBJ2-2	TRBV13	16	TGTGCCAGCAGCTTAGGTTTAGCTCTCGGGACCGGGGAGCTGTTTTTT	CASSLGLALGTGELFF
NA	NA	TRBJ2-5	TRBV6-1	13	TGTGCCAGCACAAAACAGGCCCAAGAGACCCAGTACTTC	CASTKQAQETQYF
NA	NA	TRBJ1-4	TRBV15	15	TGTGCCACCAGCAGAGATCTAGGGGTGTCCGAAAAACTGTTTTTT	CATSRDLGVSEKLFF
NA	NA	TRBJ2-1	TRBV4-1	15	TGCGCCAGCAGCCAAGGACAGGTATCAAGCAATGAGCAGTTCTTC	CASSQGQVSSNEQFF
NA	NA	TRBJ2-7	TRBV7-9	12	TGTGCCAGCAGCTTAGCGGAGTACGAGCAGTACTTC	CASSLAEYEQYF
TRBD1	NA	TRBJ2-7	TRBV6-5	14	TGTGCCAGCAGTCCGGGACAGGGATCCTACGAGCAGTACTTC	CASSPGQGSYEQYF
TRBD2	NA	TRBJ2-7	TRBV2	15	TGTGCCAGCAGTGCCGAGCTAGCGGCTCCGGTCGAGCAGTACTTC	CASSAELAAPVEQYF
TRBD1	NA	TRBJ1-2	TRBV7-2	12	TGTGCCAGCAATGACAGGGACTATGGCTACACCTTC	CASNDRDYGYTF
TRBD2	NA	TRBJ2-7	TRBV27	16	TGTGCCAGCAGTGGAGCGGGAGGGCTGATTCCCTACGAGCAGTACTTC	CASSGAGGLIPYEQYF
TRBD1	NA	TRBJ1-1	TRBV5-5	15	TGTGCCAGCAGCTTTAAGGACAGGATGAACACTGAAGCTTTCTTT	CASSFKDRMNTEAFF
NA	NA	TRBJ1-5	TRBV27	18	TGTGCCAGCAGTCCCGGGGTATGGGGTCGGCATAGCAATCAGCCCCAGCATTTT	CASSPGVWGRHSNQPQHF
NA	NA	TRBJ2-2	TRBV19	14	TGTGCCAGTAGTATTGGGGCAGGGATCGGGGAGCTGTTTTTT	CASSIGAGIGELFF
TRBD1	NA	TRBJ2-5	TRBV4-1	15	TGCGCCAGCAGCCAAGGCTCTGGACAGGGGCGGACCCAGTACTTC	CASSQGSGQGRTQYF
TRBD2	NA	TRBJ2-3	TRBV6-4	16	TGTGCCAGCAGTGACTCGAGCGGGGGGGCGGCAGATACGCAGTATTTT	CASSDSSGGAADTQYF
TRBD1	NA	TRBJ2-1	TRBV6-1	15	TGTGCCAGCAGTCTCCGGGACAGGGGATACAATGAGCAGTTCTTC	CASSLRDRGYNEQFF
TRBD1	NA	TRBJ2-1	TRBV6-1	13	TGTGCCAGCAGTGGATACAGGGGGAATGAGCAGTTCTTC	CASSGYRGNEQFF
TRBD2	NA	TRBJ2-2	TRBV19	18	TGTGCCAGTAGTATGGGTGGACTAGCGGGGGGGAACACCGGGGAGCTGTTTTTT	CASSMGGLAGGNTGELFF
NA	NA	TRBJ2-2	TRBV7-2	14	TGTGCCAGCAGGGGAGTGGGAAACACCGGGGAGCTGTTTTTT	CASRGVGNTGELFF